These 19 T cell receptor beta chains originate from one sample sequenced in a study of blood T cells in healthy people across ages. A J-beta primer mix and a sample-barcoded 5' primer were used in a second PCR of about 7 to 12 cycles. TCRdb re-analysed the 5' RACE reads in MiXCR, keeping a single row per CDR3 protein. The sample consists of roughly 1.4 million distinct CDR3 sequences, approximately 59% of them appearing once. The sequenced material came from blood. These receptors were collected from a man aged 18 to 29 in good health.

V usage is TRBV20-1 and J usage is TRBJ2-1; 7 positions match TRBD2. The CDR3 extends over 12 amino acids. V gave up 6 bases and J gave up 9 bases; unmatched junction bases: 8. Germline V CDR1 and CDR2: DFQATT, SNEGSKA (reference sequence). The DNA of the CDR3 is TGCAGTGCGAGGGAGGGAGTGGGTGAGCAGTTCTTC. This codes for CSAREGVGEQFF.

This chain links TRBV19 with TRBJ1-5; D ambiguous. The V gene's germline CDR1 is LNHDA and CDR2 SQIVND (reference sequence). Trimming pared 0 bases from V and 8 bases from J, leaving 14 bases between. The CDR3 length is 15 residues. The CDR3 DNA reads as TGTGCCAGTAGTATAGATGAAGGGATGGCTGAGCCCCAGCATTTT. Its protein product is CASSIDEGMAEPQHF.

The chain combines TRBV20-1 with TRBJ2-7; D perhaps matches TRBD2 (5 bases). CDR3 length equals 13 residues. CDR1 is DFQATT and CDR2 is SNEGSKA in the germline V gene (reference sequence). V lost 2 bases to trimming and J lost 0 bases, with 8 bases between them. CDR3 coding DNA: TGCAGTGCTAGACCGGACTCCTCCTACGAGCAGTACTTC. It translates to CSARPDSSYEQYF.

The chain employs TRBV4-3 and TRBJ1-4, with 7 positions matching TRBD1. With 0 bases clipped from V and 4 bases from J, the junction kept 5 bases outside the gene matches. The CDR3 runs to 16 residues. Germline V lookup: CDR1 LGHNA, CDR2 YSLEER. The CDR3 protein is CASSQETGQLNEKLFF. The CDR3 bases are TGCGCCAGCAGCCAAGAGACGGGACAGCTTAATGAAAAACTGTTTTTT.

This clonotype was detected only once. The chain combines TRBV4-3 with TRBJ2-1; D unclear. The CDR3 runs to 13 residues. From germline, CDR1 is LGHNA and CDR2 YSLEER. The V gene lost 2 bases and the J gene lost 5 bases, with 7 bases spanning the gap. In DNA form, the CDR3 reads TGCGCCAGCAGCCAAAAGGGTCACAATGAGCAGTTCTTC. Residues: CASSQKGHNEQFF.

The sample holds a few counts of this clonotype. V is TRBV20-1 and J is TRBJ2-7, with a weak D call TRBD2 (6 bases). Trimming shortened V by 5 bases and J by 2 bases, and 13 bases separated the two germline ends. Germline V CDR1 and CDR2: DFQATT, SNEGSKA (reference sequence). This CDR3 region has 13 residues. The CDR3, as DNA: TGCAGTGCTTCCGGGATAGCGGCCTACGAGCAGTACTTC. Its protein product is CSASGIAAYEQYF.

The genes are TRBV20-1 and TRBJ2-7, with 10 bases aligning to TRBD2. The CDR3 extends over 14 amino acids. In germline, CDR1 is DFQATT, CDR2 SNEGSKA (reference sequence). The V gene end was trimmed by 1 base and the J gene end by 3 bases; junction bases not matched to a gene: 3. CDR3 protein: CSARGTSGYYEQYF. As DNA, the CDR3 is TGCAGTGCTAGAGGGACTAGCGGTTACTACGAGCAGTACTTC.

The chain joins TRBV5-1 to TRBJ2-3; weak D call: TRBD2 (6 bases). CDR1 and CDR2 (germline): SGHRS, YFSETQ. Trimming stripped 2 bases from V and 3 bases from J, with 16 bases between. The CDR3 has 16 residues. The DNA for the CDR3 is TGCGCCAGCAGCTTCCCTAGCGATGTTGTAACAGATACGCAGTATTTT. The encoded protein is CASSFPSDVVTDTQYF.

This clonotype has only one observation. The rearrangement uses TRBV13 and TRBJ2-1; D may be TRBD2 (5 bases). The germline V and J ends were trimmed by 6 bases and 9 bases, with 9 bases remaining between them. CDR3 size: 11 residues. CDR1 is PRHDT, CDR2 FYEKMQ, per germline (reference sequence). CDR3 in amino acids: CASRKSGEQFF. CDR3 nucleotides: TGTGCCAGCAGAAAAAGCGGTGAGCAGTTCTTC. Together with reference TRBV13 and TRBJ2-1, the CDR3 gives the full variable domain: AAGVIQSPRHLIKEKRETATLKCYPIPRHDTVYWYQQGPGQDPQFLISFYEKMQSDKGSIPDRFSAQQFSDYHSELNMSSLELGDSALYFCASRKSGEQFFGPGTRLTVL.

The chain joins TRBV5-6 to TRBJ1-2; possibly TRBD1 for D (5 bases). This CDR3 comprises 14 residues. CDR1 is SGHDT, CDR2 YYEEEE, per germline. The V gene lost 4 bases and the J gene lost 6 bases, with 16 bases spanning the gap. CDR3 residues: CASSPRWTTHGYTF. For the CDR3, the DNA is TGTGCCAGCAGCCCCCGTTGGACAACTCATGGCTACACCTTC.

The CDR3 spells CASSVFYGGQGETQYF. For the CDR3, the DNA is TGTGCCAGCAGTGTCTTCTATGGAGGACAGGGAGAGACCCAGTACTTC. The V call is TRBV6-1, the J call TRBJ2-5, with TRBD1 matching 8 bases. Germline V gene sequence: CDR1 MNHNS, CDR2 SASEGT. CDR3 length: 16 amino acids. With 4 bases clipped from V and 4 bases from J, the junction kept 11 bases outside the gene matches.

V usage is TRBV2 and J usage is TRBJ2-7; TRBD1 aligns across 8 bases. The DNA matches TRBJ2-5 better at its end, which makes the J call doubtful. This CDR3 has 14 amino acids. Germline V gives CDR1 SNHLY, CDR2 FYNNEI. CDR3 DNA sequence: TGTGCCAGCAGTGAGGCAGGGGGCTTGGAGACCCAGTACTTC. It codes for CASSEAGGLETQYF.

The V call is TRBV7-9, the J call TRBJ1-1; the match to TRBD1 covers 9 bases. Germline-derived CDR1 and CDR2 are SEHNR and FQNEAQ (reference sequence). The CDR3 length is 15 residues. V lost 5 bases, J lost 3 bases, and 7 bases stayed unmatched. This CDR3 reads CASSAAGQGYTEAFF. CDR3 sequence (DNA): TGTGCCAGCAGCGCGGCGGGACAGGGATACACTGAAGCTTTCTTT.

V usage is TRBV20-1 and J usage is TRBJ2-4, with a possible D match to TRBD2 (6 bases). V shed 1 base and J shed 13 bases, with 29 bases lying between them. The length of the CDR3 is 17 residues. Germline CDR1 reads DFQATT; CDR2 reads SNEGSKA (reference sequence). The CDR3: CSARGDHSGAKGYGQYF. For the CDR3, the DNA is TGCAGTGCTAGAGGGGACCATAGCGGTGCTAAGGGCTACGGGCAGTACTTC.

V is TRBV6-6 and J is TRBJ2-5; D is uncertain. The end of the DNA aligns better with TRBJ2-7, so the J call may be wrong. There are 14 residues in the CDR3. Germline loops: CDR1 MNHNY, CDR2 SVGAGI (reference sequence). In DNA form, the CDR3 reads TGTGCCAGCAGTTACTCGGAGCAGGACTACGAGCAGTACTTC. This codes for CASSYSEQDYEQYF.

Many counts were recorded for this clonotype. This chain links TRBV6-6 with TRBJ2-7; 8 bases line up with TRBD1. V trimming: 2 bases; J trimming: 5 bases; junction bases outside the gene matches: 5. Germline values: CDR1 MNHNY, CDR2 SVGAGI (reference sequence). This CDR3 contains 14 residues. The CDR3 region is CASSYGQGGHEQYF. CDR3 nucleotide sequence: TGTGCCAGCAGTTACGGACAGGGAGGCCACGAGCAGTACTTC.

This clonotype was counted between two and nine times. J is TRBJ2-7 and V is TRBV5-1; TRBD1 aligns across 9 bases. V trimming: 2 bases; J trimming: 3 bases; junction bases outside the gene matches: 9. CDR3 length: 16 amino acids. Germline loops: CDR1 SGHRS, CDR2 YFSETQ. The CDR3 DNA is TGCGCCAGCAGCTTAAGCCGGGACAGGGTTCTCTACGAGCAGTACTTC. Residues: CASSLSRDRVLYEQYF. Filled out from reference TRBV5-1 and TRBJ2-7, the complete variable domain reads KAGVTQTPRYLIKTRGQQVTLSCSPISGHRSVSWYQQTPGQGLQFLFEYFSETQRNKGNFPGRFSGRQFSNSRSEMNVSTLELGDSALYLCASSLSRDRVLYEQYFGPGTRLTVT.

The chain has TRBV6-5 and TRBJ2-4; D not certain. Per germline, CDR1 MNHEY and CDR2 SVGAGI. The CDR3 totals 16 residues. Trimming took 2 bases from V and 0 from J, leaving 11 bases between them. CDR3 sequence (DNA): TGTGCCAGCAGTTACGGGCCGGAGCTAGCCAAAAACATTCAGTACTTC. It encodes CASSYGPELAKNIQYF.

Written as DNA, the CDR3 is TGTGCCAGCAGCCAAGGTACTACGTATGGCTACACCTTC. This translates into CASSQGTTYGYTF. This rearrangement joins TRBV14 to TRBJ1-2; D is ambiguous. The V gene's germline CDR1 is SGHDN and CDR2 FVKESK. This CDR3 region has 13 residues. V gave up 1 base and J gave up 5 bases, with 8 bases separating them.